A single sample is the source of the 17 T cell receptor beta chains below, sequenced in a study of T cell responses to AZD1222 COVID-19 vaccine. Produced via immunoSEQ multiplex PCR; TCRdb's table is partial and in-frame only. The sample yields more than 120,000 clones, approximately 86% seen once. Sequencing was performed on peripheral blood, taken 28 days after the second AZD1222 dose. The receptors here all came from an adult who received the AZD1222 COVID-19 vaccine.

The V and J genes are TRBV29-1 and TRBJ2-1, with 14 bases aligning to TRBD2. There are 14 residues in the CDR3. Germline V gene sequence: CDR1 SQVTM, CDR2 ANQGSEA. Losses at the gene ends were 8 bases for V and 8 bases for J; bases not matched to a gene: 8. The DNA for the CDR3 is TGCAGCCAAAGGACTAGCGGGAGGTCGGATGAGCAGTTCTTC. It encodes CSQRTSGRSDEQFF.

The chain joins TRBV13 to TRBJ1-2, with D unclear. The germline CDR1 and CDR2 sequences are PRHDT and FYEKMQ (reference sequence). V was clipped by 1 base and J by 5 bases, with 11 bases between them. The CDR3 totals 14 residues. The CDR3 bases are TGTGCCAGCAGCTTAGCAGTCCGGAGATATGGCTACACCTTC. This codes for CASSLAVRRYGYTF.

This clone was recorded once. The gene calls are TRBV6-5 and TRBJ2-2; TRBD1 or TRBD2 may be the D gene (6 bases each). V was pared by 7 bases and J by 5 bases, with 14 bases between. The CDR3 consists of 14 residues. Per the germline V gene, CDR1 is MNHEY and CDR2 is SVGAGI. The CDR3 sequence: CASMGGLGTGELFF. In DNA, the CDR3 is TGTGCCAGCATGGGGGGCCTAGGGACCGGGGAGCTGTTTTTT.

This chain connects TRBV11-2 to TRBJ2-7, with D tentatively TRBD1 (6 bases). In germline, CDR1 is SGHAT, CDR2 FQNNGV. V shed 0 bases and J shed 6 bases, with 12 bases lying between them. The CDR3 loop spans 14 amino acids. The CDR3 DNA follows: TGTGCCAGCAGCTTAGAAGGGACAACTTTCGAGCAGTACTTC. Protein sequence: CASSLEGTTFEQYF.

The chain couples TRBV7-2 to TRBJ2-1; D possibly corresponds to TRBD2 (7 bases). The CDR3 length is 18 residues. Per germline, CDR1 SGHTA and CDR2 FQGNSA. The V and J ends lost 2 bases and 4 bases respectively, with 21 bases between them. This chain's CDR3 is CASSLPMGGGASYNEQFF. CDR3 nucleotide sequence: TGTGCCAGCAGCTTACCCATGGGAGGGGGGGCCAGTTACAATGAGCAGTTCTTC.

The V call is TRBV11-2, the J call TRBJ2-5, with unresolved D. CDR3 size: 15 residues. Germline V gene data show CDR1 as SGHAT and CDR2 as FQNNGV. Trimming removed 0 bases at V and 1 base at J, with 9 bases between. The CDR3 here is CASSLDWGRQETQYF. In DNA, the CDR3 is TGTGCCAGCAGCTTAGATTGGGGTCGCCAAGAGACCCAGTACTTC.

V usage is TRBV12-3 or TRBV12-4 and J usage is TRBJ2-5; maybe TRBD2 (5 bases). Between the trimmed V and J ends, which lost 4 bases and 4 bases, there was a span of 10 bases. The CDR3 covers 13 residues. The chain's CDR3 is CASSWVEGETQYF. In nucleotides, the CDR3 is TGTGCCAGCAGTTGGGTAGAGGGAGAGACCCAGTACTTC.

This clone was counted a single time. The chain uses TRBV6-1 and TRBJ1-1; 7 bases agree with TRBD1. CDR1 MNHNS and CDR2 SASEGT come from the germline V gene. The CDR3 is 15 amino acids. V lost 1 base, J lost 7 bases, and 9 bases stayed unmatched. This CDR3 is CASSEVVRGVIEAFF. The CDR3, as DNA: TGTGCCAGCAGTGAAGTAGTCAGGGGGGTAATTGAAGCTTTCTTT.

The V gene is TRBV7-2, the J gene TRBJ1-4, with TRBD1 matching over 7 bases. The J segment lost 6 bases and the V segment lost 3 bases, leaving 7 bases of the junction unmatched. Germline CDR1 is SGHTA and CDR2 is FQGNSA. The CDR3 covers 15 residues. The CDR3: CASSFQTGPDEKLFF. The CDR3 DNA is TGTGCCAGCAGCTTCCAGACAGGGCCGGATGAAAAACTGTTTTTT.

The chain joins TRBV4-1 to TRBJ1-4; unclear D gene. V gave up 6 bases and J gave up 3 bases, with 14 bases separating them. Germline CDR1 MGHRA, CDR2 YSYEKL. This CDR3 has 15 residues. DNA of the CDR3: TGCGCCAGCAGAAAGAGTGCAGACGCTAATGAAAAACTGTTTTTT. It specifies CASRKSADANEKLFF.

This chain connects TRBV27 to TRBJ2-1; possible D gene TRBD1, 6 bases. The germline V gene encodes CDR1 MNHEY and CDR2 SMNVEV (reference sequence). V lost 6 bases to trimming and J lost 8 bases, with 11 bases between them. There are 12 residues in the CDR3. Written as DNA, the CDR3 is TGTGCCAGCAGGAGGGGGATTCATGAGCAGTTCTTC. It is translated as CASRRGIHEQFF.

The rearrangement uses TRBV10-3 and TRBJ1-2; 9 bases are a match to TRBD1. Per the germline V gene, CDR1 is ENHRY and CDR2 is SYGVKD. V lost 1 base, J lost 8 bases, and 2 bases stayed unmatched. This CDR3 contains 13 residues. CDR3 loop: CAISEWTGEGYTF. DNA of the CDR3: TGTGCCATCAGTGAGTGGACAGGGGAAGGCTACACCTTC.

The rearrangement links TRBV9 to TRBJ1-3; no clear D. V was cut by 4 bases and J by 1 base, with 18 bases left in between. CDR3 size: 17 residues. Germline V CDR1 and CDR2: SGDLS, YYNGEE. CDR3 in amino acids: CASSPTTGVGSGNTIYF. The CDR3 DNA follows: TGTGCCAGCAGCCCCACCACTGGGGTCGGATCTGGAAACACCATATATTTT.

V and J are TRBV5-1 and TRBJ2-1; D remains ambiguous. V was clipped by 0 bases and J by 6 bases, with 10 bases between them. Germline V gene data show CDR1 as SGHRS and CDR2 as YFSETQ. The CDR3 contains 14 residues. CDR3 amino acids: CASSLAQNLNEQFF. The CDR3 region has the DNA TGCGCCAGCAGCTTGGCCCAGAACCTCAATGAGCAGTTCTTC.

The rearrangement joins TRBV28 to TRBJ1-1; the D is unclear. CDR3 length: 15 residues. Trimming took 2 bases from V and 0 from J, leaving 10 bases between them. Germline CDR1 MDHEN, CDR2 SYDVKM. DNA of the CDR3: TGTGCCAGCAGTTTAAGCTTTCAGCTGAACACTGAAGCTTTCTTT. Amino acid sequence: CASSLSFQLNTEAFF.

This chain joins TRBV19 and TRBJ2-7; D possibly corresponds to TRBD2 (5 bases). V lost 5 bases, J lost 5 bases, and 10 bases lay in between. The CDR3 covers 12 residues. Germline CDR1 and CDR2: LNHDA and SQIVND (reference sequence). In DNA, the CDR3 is TGTGCCAGTAGTCCACTCGGGGACGAGCAGTACTTC. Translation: CASSPLGDEQYF.

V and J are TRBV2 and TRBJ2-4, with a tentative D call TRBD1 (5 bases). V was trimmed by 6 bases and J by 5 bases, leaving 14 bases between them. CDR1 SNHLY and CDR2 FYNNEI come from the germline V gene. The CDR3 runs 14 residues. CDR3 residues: CASSEWGQENIQYF. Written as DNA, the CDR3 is TGTGCCAGCAGCGAGTGGGGCCAGGAAAACATTCAGTACTTC.